This T cell receptor beta chain is from a study of T cells after yellow fever vaccination. Study-wide points: Just a small share of clonotypes turned up in the CD4 compartment as well as the CD8 compartment. Booster samples showed a return of most primary-vaccination clones (roughly 96% CD4, about 87% CD8).

From the 5' RACE reads, TCRdb called clonotypes with MiXCR, one entry per CDR3 protein. Among approximately 550,000 distinct CDR3 sequences listed, under 25% were seen once. Of note for this clonotype: The antigen is unknown.

The starting material was PBMCs, obtained 15 days after the yellow fever booster vaccination. This sequence was found in a man aged 25 to 45 who received the YFV17D yellow fever vaccine.

The CDR3 spells CASSNEGYYGYTF. CDR3 coding DNA: TGTGCCAGCAGTAATGAGGGCTACTATGGCTACACCTTC. This chain links TRBV28 with TRBJ1-2; D not certain. The V end lost 5 bases, the J end lost 3 bases, and 10 bases lay between the germline ends. Germline V gene data show CDR1 as MDHEN and CDR2 as SYDVKM. The CDR3 consists of 13 residues.